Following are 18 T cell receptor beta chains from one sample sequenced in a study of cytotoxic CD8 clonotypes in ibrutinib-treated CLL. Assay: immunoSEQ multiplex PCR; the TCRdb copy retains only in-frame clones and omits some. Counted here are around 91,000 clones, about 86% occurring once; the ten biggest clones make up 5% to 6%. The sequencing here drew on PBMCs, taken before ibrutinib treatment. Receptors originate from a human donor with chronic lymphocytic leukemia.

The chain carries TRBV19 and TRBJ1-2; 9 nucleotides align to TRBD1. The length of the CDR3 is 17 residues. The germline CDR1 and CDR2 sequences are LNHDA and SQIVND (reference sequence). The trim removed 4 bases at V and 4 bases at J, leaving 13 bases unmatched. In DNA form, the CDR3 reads TGTGCCAGTAGTAGTTGGTCCTGGACAGGGGCCGGCTATGGCTACACCTTC. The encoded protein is CASSSWSWTGAGYGYTF.

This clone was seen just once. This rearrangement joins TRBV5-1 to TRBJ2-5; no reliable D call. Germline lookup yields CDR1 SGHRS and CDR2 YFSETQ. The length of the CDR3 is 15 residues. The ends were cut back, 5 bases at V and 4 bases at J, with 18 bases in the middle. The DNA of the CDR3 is TGCGCCAGCAGAGATGACACCAAGTTGGGAGAGACCCAGTACTTC. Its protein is CASRDDTKLGETQYF.

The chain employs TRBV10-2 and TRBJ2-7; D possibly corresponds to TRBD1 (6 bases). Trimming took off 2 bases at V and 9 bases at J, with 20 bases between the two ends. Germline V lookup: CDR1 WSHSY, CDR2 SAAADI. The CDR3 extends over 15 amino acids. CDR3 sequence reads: CASSESNTGTYPQYF. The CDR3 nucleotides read TGCGCCAGCAGTGAGAGCAACACCGGGACATACCCGCAGTACTTC.

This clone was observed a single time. The CDR3 region has the DNA TGTGCCAGCATCTCGTGGAGGGGGGCGACCCCCAAGAACACTGAAGCTTTCTTT. Protein sequence: CASISWRGATPKNTEAFF. The rearrangement uses TRBV28 and TRBJ1-1; D is perhaps TRBD1 (6 bases). The CDR3 runs 18 residues. Germline assignment: CDR1 MDHEN and CDR2 SYDVKM. The ends were cut back, 7 bases at V and 1 base at J, with 25 bases in the middle.

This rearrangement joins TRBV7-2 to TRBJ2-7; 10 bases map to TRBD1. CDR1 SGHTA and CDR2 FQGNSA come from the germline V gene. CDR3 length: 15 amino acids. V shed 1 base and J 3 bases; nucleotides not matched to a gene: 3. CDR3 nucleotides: TGTGCCAGCAGCTTAGGGGACAGGGGTATCTACGAGCAGTACTTC. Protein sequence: CASSLGDRGIYEQYF.

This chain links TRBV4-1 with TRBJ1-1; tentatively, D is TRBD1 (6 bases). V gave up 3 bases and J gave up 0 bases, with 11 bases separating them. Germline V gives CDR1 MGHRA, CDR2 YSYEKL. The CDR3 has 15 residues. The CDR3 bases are TGCGCCAGCAGCCACTTAACAGGGATGAACACTGAAGCTTTCTTT. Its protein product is CASSHLTGMNTEAFF.

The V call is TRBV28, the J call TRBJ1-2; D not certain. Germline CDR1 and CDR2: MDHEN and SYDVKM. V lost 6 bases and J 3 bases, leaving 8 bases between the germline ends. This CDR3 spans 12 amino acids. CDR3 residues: CASSSEYYGYTF. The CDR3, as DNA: TGTGCCAGCAGCTCAGAGTACTATGGCTACACCTTC.

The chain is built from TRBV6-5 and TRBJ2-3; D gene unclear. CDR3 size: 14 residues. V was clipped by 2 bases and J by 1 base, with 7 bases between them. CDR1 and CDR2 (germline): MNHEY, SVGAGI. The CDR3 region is CASSYRLGTDTQYF. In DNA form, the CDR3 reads TGTGCCAGCAGTTACAGGTTGGGCACAGATACGCAGTATTTT.

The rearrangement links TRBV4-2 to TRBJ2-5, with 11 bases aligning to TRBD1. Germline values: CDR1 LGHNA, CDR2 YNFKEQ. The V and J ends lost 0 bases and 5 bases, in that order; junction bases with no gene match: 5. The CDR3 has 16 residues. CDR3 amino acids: CASSQEGQGVGETQYF. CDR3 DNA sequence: TGTGCCAGCAGCCAAGAGGGACAGGGGGTCGGGGAGACCCAGTACTTC.

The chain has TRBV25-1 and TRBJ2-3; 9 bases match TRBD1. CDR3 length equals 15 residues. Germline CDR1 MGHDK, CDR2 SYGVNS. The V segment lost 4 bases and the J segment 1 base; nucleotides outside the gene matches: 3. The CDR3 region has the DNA TGTGCCAGCAGTGCGAGGACAGGGGGCACAGATACGCAGTATTTT. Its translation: CASSARTGGTDTQYF.

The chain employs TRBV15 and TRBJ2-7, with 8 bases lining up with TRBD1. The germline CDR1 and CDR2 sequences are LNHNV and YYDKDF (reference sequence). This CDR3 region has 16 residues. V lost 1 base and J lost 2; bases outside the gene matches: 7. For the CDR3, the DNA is TGTGCCACCAGCAGAGGACCGACAGGGGTTCCCTACGAGCAGTACTTC. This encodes CATSRGPTGVPYEQYF.

CDR3 sequence reads: CASSSQGDYGYTF. The CDR3 bases are TGTGCCAGCTCATCCCAGGGAGACTATGGCTACACCTTC. The V and J genes are TRBV18 and TRBJ1-2; tentatively, D is TRBD1 (5 bases). Trimming removed 5 bases at V and 3 bases at J, with 10 bases between. The CDR3 is 13 residues long. Per germline, CDR1 KGHSH and CDR2 LQKENI.

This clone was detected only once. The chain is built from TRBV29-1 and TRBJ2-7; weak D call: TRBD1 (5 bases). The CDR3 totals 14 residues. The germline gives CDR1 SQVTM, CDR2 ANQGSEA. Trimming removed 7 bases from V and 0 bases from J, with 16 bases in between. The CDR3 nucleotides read TGCAGCGCCATACTACAGGTTTACTCCTACGAGCAGTACTTC. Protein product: CSAILQVYSYEQYF.

CDR3: CASSYSRRVTEAFF. The DNA of the CDR3 is TGTGCCAGCAGTTACTCGAGGCGGGTAACTGAAGCTTTCTTT. The chain combines TRBV6-6 with TRBJ1-1; D not certain. With 0 bases removed from V and 5 bases from J, the gap between germline ends came to 10 bases. The CDR3 sequence is 14 residues long. Germline lookup yields CDR1 MNHNY and CDR2 SVGAGI (reference sequence).

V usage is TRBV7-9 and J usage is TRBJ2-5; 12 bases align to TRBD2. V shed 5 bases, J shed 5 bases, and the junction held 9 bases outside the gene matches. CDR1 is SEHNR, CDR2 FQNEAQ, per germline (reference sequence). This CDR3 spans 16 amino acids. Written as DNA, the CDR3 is TGTGCCAGCAGCCCAAGGACTAGCGGGGCGAGGGAGACCCAGTACTTC. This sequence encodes CASSPRTSGARETQYF. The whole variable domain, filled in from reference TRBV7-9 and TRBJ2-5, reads DTGVSQNPRHKITKRGQNVTFRCDPISEHNRLYWYRQTLGQGPEFLTYFQNEAQLEKSRLLSDRFSAERPKGSFSTLEIQRTEQGDSAMYLCASSPRTSGARETQYFGPGTRLLVL.

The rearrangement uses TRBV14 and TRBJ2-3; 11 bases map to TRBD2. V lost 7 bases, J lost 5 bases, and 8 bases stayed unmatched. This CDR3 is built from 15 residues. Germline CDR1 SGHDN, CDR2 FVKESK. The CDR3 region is CASKKLAGVVDTQYF. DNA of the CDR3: TGTGCCAGCAAAAAACTAGCGGGAGTGGTAGATACGCAGTATTTT.

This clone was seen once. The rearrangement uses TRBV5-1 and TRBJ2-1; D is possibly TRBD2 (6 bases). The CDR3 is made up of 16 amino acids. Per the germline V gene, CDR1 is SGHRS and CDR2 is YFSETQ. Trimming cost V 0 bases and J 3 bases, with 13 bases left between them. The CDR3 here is CASSLVDGSGYNEQFF. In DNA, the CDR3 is TGCGCCAGCAGCTTGGTTGACGGGAGTGGCTACAATGAGCAGTTCTTC. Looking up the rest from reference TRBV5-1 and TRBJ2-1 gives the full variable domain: KAGVTQTPRYLIKTRGQQVTLSCSPISGHRSVSWYQQTPGQGLQFLFEYFSETQRNKGNFPGRFSGRQFSNSRSEMNVSTLELGDSALYLCASSLVDGSGYNEQFFGPGTRLTVL.

The CDR3 loop is CACNLGIPGSTEAFF. The CDR3 DNA is TGTGCCTGTAACCTGGGCATCCCGGGGAGCACTGAAGCTTTCTTT. The chain combines TRBV30 with TRBJ1-1; D is uncertain. Per the germline V gene, CDR1 is GTSNPN and CDR2 is SVGIG (reference sequence). V lost 6 bases, J lost 4 bases, and 21 bases lay in between. The CDR3 runs to 15 residues. Complete variable domain (other parts from reference TRBV30 and TRBJ1-1): SQTIHQWPATLVQPVGSPLSLECTVEGTSNPNLYWYRQAAGRGLQLLFYSVGIGQISSEVPQNLSASRPQDRQFILSSKKLLLSDSGFYLCACNLGIPGSTEAFFGQGTRLTVV.